This T cell receptor beta chain was sequenced for a study of blood T cell repertoires in COVID-19 (TCRdb year 2020). Notes on the research overall: The collaborator samples originated in the United States, Italy and Spain and spanned the acute and convalescent phases of COVID-19. The material from the prospective study consisted of cDNA or gDNA derived from T cells, B-cell-depleted T cells, or PBMCs. Where HLA class I and class II types were available, the types were taken from metadata supplied by the sample provider, not from assay-based typing. Samples came from the ongoing ImmuneRACE study (first 160 participants) plus 1,254 subjects from 6 global collaborators. The repertoires were released in a freely available public database intended as a resource for research on the immune response to SARS-CoV-2. Subjects who had been exposed to COVID-19, were actively infected with it, or had recovered from it provided the deeply sampled blood TCRbeta repertoires that made up the dataset. A de-identified subject ID, COVID-19 status, age in years and sex were almost always included in the sample metadata. Broader findings and caveats from the paper: The amount of clinical and demographic metadata varied by source and participant and was provided uncurated.

On this clone: It has no known antigen specificity. No much larger clone exists at a distance of one base, and base qualities are not known.

Enrolling through a virtual design, the prospective study's participants ranged in age from about 18 to 89 years and lived across roughly 23 United States geographic areas. In the prospective study, participants were assigned to cohorts based on the clinical history participants reported in a screening survey and a study questionnaire. In the prospective study, mobile phlebotomists collected whole blood, serum and a nasopharyngeal or oropharyngeal swab from each participant. Over a roughly 2-month period, participants in the prospective study had the option of providing additional blood draws and questionnaires. Blood samples from the prospective study were shipped frozen or at room temperature prior to DNA extraction. TCRbeta CDR3 regions were amplified from genomic DNA by means of the immunoSEQ Assay, a bias-controlled multiplex PCR. The study's own analysis went as follows. The number of nucleated cells in each sample was estimated from the amplification of reference gene primers within the assay. To quantify the absolute abundance of each unique TCRbeta CDR3 rearrangement, sequence reads were collapsed and filtered. For each sample, productive Simpson clonality was calculated as the square root of Simpson's diversity index across productive rearrangements. Not all clones reach the TCRdb copy of this immuneACCESS table, which keeps in-frame sequences only. Checked studies attribute under half of the gap to unresolved V genes and leave the rest unexplained. V, J and clone size are taken as reported in that table, and D and trimming were inferred from the DNA itself. In all, the sample holds a few hundred thousand clones, and more than 70% of those were seen once. Around 4.7% of the sample is held by the ten biggest clonotypes.

The sequence was obtained from a man between 25 and 39 years old with acute COVID-19. Sequencing was performed on PBMCs or T cells enriched from blood (not recorded which).

The nucleotide sequence reads TGTGCCAGCAGTATCACGGGGAATGAGCAGTTCTTC. Translation gives CASSITGNEQFF. The chain is assembled from TRBV2 and TRBJ2-1, with TRBD2 perhaps the D gene, on 5 matching bases. CDR1 and CDR2 are drawn from the germline V gene: SNHLY, FYNNEI. From its cysteine to its phenylalanine, the CDR3 spans 12 amino acids. The only DNA kept is the CDR3, 36 bases in frame from the first base. V loses 5 bases, J loses 7 bases, and the germline ends lie 9 bases apart.